The rows below give T cell receptor beta chains drawn from one sample of a study of blood T cell repertoires in COVID-19. Profiling relied on immunoSEQ multiplex PCR, and the TCRdb table lists in-frame clones only, not all of them. In the table there are approximately 190,000 clones, 82% of which are singletons. The sequenced material came from peripheral blood. All receptors derive from a woman in her sixties with COVID-19, enrolled during active disease. CDR3s include the opening cysteine and the closing phenylalanine or tryptophan. Fields, in order: CDR3 protein, V gene, D gene. A D gene is named only where the DNA matches it firmly.

CDR3 protein: CASSSLADRGVNYGYTF
V gene: TRBV27
D gene: TRBD1

CDR3 protein: CASTGLAGVGELFF
V gene: TRBV6-5
D gene: TRBD2

CDR3 protein: CASNSNNSPLHF
V gene: TRBV12-3/TRBV12-4
D gene: NA

CDR3 protein: CASTADRKKLFF
V gene: TRBV6-5
D gene: TRBD1

CDR3 protein: CASSYSRQGAREQYF
V gene: TRBV6-5
D gene: TRBD1

CDR3 protein: CAIRETGGSDTQYF
V gene: TRBV10-3
D gene: TRBD1

CDR3 protein: CASRQGGSTGELFF
V gene: TRBV14
D gene: NA

CDR3 protein: CAIHRAPGYEQYF
V gene: TRBV10-3
D gene: NA

CDR3 protein: CATSDQGNLQPQHF
V gene: TRBV24-1
D gene: NA

CDR3 protein: CASQAKLNTEAFF
V gene: TRBV6-5
D gene: NA

CDR3 protein: CASSQDIRTRSYEQYF
V gene: TRBV4-2
D gene: NA

CDR3 protein: CASSPGGSGNTIYF
V gene: TRBV6-5
D gene: TRBD1

CDR3 protein: CAWSVMGGAQETQYF
V gene: TRBV30
D gene: NA

CDR3 protein: CASTAGLSYEQYF
V gene: TRBV5-6
D gene: NA

CDR3 protein: CASSLDRGRAAGTSYEQYF
V gene: TRBV7-2
D gene: TRBD1

CDR3 protein: CASSPDSGRYGYTF
V gene: TRBV7-9
D gene: NA

CDR3 protein: CASSRGTVPYEQYF
V gene: TRBV18
D gene: TRBD1

CDR3 protein: CASSLPRGHSWETQYF
V gene: TRBV3-1/TRBV3-2
D gene: NA

CDR3 protein: CASRPGTGESGELFF
V gene: TRBV6-5
D gene: TRBD1

CDR3 protein: CSSTARLAHSNEQFF
V gene: TRBV29-1
D gene: NA

CDR3 protein: CASSKMVGTTYNEQFF
V gene: TRBV2
D gene: NA

CDR3 protein: CASSFQAGISGANVLTF
V gene: TRBV7-2
D gene: NA

CDR3 protein: CASSYSRTSGSYEQYF
V gene: TRBV6-2/TRBV6-3
D gene: TRBD2

CDR3 protein: CASSLEAGGGTEAFF
V gene: TRBV7-9
D gene: TRBD1

CDR3 protein: CASSPLGVGKSTEAFF
V gene: TRBV28
D gene: NA

CDR3 protein: CATSREDGGQGRETQYF
V gene: TRBV15
D gene: TRBD1

CDR3 protein: CASSLLAGGGYNEQFF
V gene: TRBV7-2
D gene: TRBD2

CDR3 protein: CSVAGTGGNYGYTF
V gene: TRBV29-1
D gene: TRBD1

CDR3 protein: CASSQLQGQILEQYF
V gene: TRBV4-1
D gene: NA

CDR3 protein: CSASAGQGTDTQYF
V gene: TRBV20-1
D gene: TRBD1

CDR3 protein: CAIGGAGGGETQYF
V gene: TRBV28
D gene: TRBD2

CDR3 protein: CASSLSRSAREQFF
V gene: TRBV11-2
D gene: NA

CDR3 protein: CASSEPSTPYPQYF
V gene: TRBV2
D gene: NA

CDR3 protein: CASSLVGGLNTGELFF
V gene: TRBV11-2
D gene: NA

CDR3 protein: CASSRDTTGEAFF
V gene: TRBV5-4
D gene: TRBD1

CDR3 protein: CASTVATNEKLFF
V gene: TRBV28
D gene: NA

CDR3 protein: CARSLFTRGITNSYNEQFF
V gene: TRBV5-3
D gene: NA

CDR3 protein: CASSPEGPNEKLFF
V gene: TRBV11-2
D gene: NA

CDR3 protein: CASSQDGGQGGEQYF
V gene: TRBV4-2
D gene: TRBD1

CDR3 protein: CASSRRARSSYNEQFF
V gene: TRBV7-7
D gene: NA

CDR3 protein: CATQGSGNQPQHF
V gene: TRBV24-1
D gene: TRBD1

CDR3 protein: CASSDGGGAYEQYF
V gene: TRBV25-1
D gene: TRBD2

CDR3 protein: CASSTGTSGRGDEQFF
V gene: TRBV28
D gene: TRBD2

CDR3 protein: CASRPGDKRGYTF
V gene: TRBV12-2
D gene: NA

CDR3 protein: CASSLDSPRKEQFF
V gene: TRBV11-3
D gene: NA

CDR3 protein: CSASAEGFNTEAFF
V gene: TRBV20-1
D gene: NA

CDR3 protein: CASSLTGTGLYEQYF
V gene: TRBV7-9
D gene: TRBD1

CDR3 protein: CASSKELGLAGPNSYNEQFF
V gene: TRBV21-1
D gene: NA

CDR3 protein: CASSLIATGTGATGELFF
V gene: TRBV11-3
D gene: TRBD1

CDR3 protein: CASSLAEAGVQETQYF
V gene: TRBV7-2
D gene: TRBD2

CDR3 protein: CATSRDRGWYQPQHF
V gene: TRBV15
D gene: TRBD1

CDR3 protein: CSASDRGITDTQYF
V gene: TRBV20-1
D gene: NA

CDR3 protein: CATSERDRVGYNEQFF
V gene: TRBV24-1
D gene: TRBD1

CDR3 protein: CASSSTGTGAWGTQYF
V gene: TRBV5-5
D gene: TRBD1

CDR3 protein: CASSLPGGAGNTEAFF
V gene: TRBV28
D gene: TRBD1